Each of the 25 T cell receptor beta chains below was sequenced from the same sample in a study of blood T cells in healthy people across ages. The second PCR ran about 6 to 11 cycles with a sample-barcoded 5' primer and J-beta primers. TCRdb independently ran MiXCR on the 5' RACE reads; one entry per CDR3 protein. The sample shows 850,000 to 1,300,000 distinct CDR3 sequences, 45% of them seen only once. The specimen sequenced was blood. The receptors come from a woman aged 60-75 years in good health.

Ten or more counts support this clonotype. The genes are TRBV7-9 and TRBJ1-4; D is unresolved. Germline V gene sequence: CDR1 SEHNR, CDR2 FQNEAQ (reference sequence). The CDR3 contains 12 residues. Trimming took 4 bases from V and 4 from J, leaving 4 bases between them. The CDR3 DNA sequence: TGTGCCAGCAGCTGGGGTAATGAAAAACTGTTTTTT. Protein: CASSWGNEKLFF. Based on the CDR3 plus reference TRBV7-9 and TRBJ1-4, the full variable domain is DTGVSQNPRHKITKRGQNVTFRCDPISEHNRLYWYRQTLGQGPEFLTYFQNEAQLEKSRLLSDRFSAERPKGSFSTLEIQRTEQGDSAMYLCASSWGNEKLFFGSGTQLSVL.

The chain links TRBV27 to TRBJ2-4; 10 bases align to TRBD2. Trimming took 6 bases from V and 7 from J; bases not matched to a gene: 3. There are 13 residues in the CDR3. From germline, CDR1 is MNHEY and CDR2 SMNVEV (reference sequence). The chain's CDR3 is CASSEREGNIQYF. CDR3 DNA sequence: TGTGCCAGCAGCGAGCGGGAGGGGAACATTCAGTACTTC.

Comments on this clonotype: It may be a read error: a sequence one base away is much more abundant. This chain connects TRBV9 to TRBJ2-7, with 11 positions matching TRBD2. The CDR3 spans 15 residues. Germline V CDR1 and CDR2: SGDLS, YYNGEE. CDR3 amino acids: CASSPRTSGRYEQCF. The CDR3 nucleotides read TGTGCCAGCAGCCCCCGGACTAGCGGGCGATACGAGCAGTGCTTC.

The sample holds a few counts of this clonotype. The gene calls are TRBV10-3 and TRBJ2-2, with 10 nucleotides matching TRBD2. The CDR3 contains 15 residues. V trimming: 5 bases; J trimming: 7 bases; junction bases outside the gene matches: 7. Germline CDR1 reads ENHRY; CDR2 reads SYGVKD. This CDR3 is CAISPQREGIGELFF. The CDR3 bases are TGTGCCATCAGTCCCCAGCGGGAGGGCATCGGGGAGCTGTTTTTT.

This chain connects TRBV5-1 to TRBJ2-3; D is possibly TRBD1 (6 bases). V gave up 4 bases and J gave up 2 bases, with 17 bases separating them. Germline loops: CDR1 SGHRS, CDR2 YFSETQ. This CDR3 is 16 amino acids long. For the CDR3, the DNA is TGCGCCAGCAGCGCCAAATCGGGACAATCCACAGATACGCAGTATTTT. Translation gives CASSAKSGQSTDTQYF. Variable domain in full (rest from reference TRBV5-1 and TRBJ2-3): KAGVTQTPRYLIKTRGQQVTLSCSPISGHRSVSWYQQTPGQGLQFLFEYFSETQRNKGNFPGRFSGRQFSNSRSEMNVSTLELGDSALYLCASSAKSGQSTDTQYFGPGTRLTVL.

This clonotype was recorded a few times. The chain recombines TRBV27 with TRBJ2-7, with D possibly TRBD1 on 6 matching bases. Per germline, CDR1 MNHEY and CDR2 SMNVEV (reference sequence). The V end lost 3 bases, the J end lost 5 bases, and 11 bases lay between the germline ends. The CDR3 totals 13 residues. CDR3 region: CASSFVQGNEQYF. In nucleotides, the CDR3 is TGTGCCAGCAGTTTTGTGCAGGGGAACGAGCAGTACTTC.

The V call is TRBV3-1, the J call TRBJ1-2; no firm D call. V lost 3 bases and J 2 bases, leaving 10 bases between the germline ends. Germline CDR1 and CDR2: LGHDT and YNNKEL (reference sequence). There are 14 residues in the CDR3. CDR3 loop: CASSQRGENYGYTF. For the CDR3, the DNA is TGTGCCAGCAGCCAGAGAGGAGAGAACTATGGCTACACCTTC.

This clonotype was counted a few times. V gene TRBV20-1 combines with J gene TRBJ2-1, with 9 bases identical to TRBD2. The ends lost 4 bases at V and 9 bases at J; junction bases unmatched: 4. The CDR3 has 12 amino acids. Germline loops: CDR1 DFQATT, CDR2 SNEGSKA (reference sequence). This CDR3 is CSANSGRTEQFF. In DNA form, the CDR3 reads TGCAGTGCTAACAGCGGGAGGACTGAGCAGTTCTTC.

This clonotype has only a few counts. The genes are TRBV13 and TRBJ2-3, with 15 positions matching TRBD2. Germline V gene sequence: CDR1 PRHDT, CDR2 FYEKMQ (reference sequence). The trim removed 5 bases at V and 6 bases at J, leaving 6 bases unmatched. There are 16 residues in the CDR3. This chain's CDR3 is CASSETGTSGRDTQYF. The CDR3, as DNA: TGTGCCAGCAGCGAGACCGGGACTAGCGGGAGGGATACGCAGTATTTT.

The rearrangement links TRBV4-2 to TRBJ2-2; 8 bases map to TRBD2. The germline V gene encodes CDR1 LGHNA and CDR2 YNFKEQ. Trimming removed 1 base from V and 6 bases from J; junction bases left unmatched: 7. CDR3 length: 16 amino acids. Here the CDR3 DNA reads TGTGCCAGCAGCCAAGTGACTAGCGAGGGGGCCGGGGAGCTGTTTTTT. Translation: CASSQVTSEGAGELFF.

The rearrangement joins TRBV12-3 or TRBV12-4 to TRBJ1-1; D call uncertain. V gave up 7 bases and J gave up 5 bases, with 11 bases separating them. There are 12 residues in the CDR3. The CDR3 here is CASTLGRTEAFF. CDR3 coding DNA: TGTGCCAGCACATTGGGCCGGACTGAAGCTTTCTTT.

Remarks on this clonotype: A read error may produce the germline difference seen at one junction end. The chain joins TRBV28 to TRBJ2-7, with 11 bases identical to TRBD1. This CDR3 region has 17 residues. Germline values: CDR1 MDHEN, CDR2 SYDVKM. As DNA, the CDR3 is TGTGCCAGCAGCTTATACCAAGGACAGGGGGCTGACTACGAGCAGTACTTC. Its protein is CASSLYQGQGADYEQYF.

This chain uses TRBV5-6 with TRBJ2-3; no clear D gene. CDR1 and CDR2 from the germline V gene are SGHDT and YYEEEE. V shed 0 bases and J shed 10 bases, with 9 bases lying between them. The CDR3 is made up of 12 amino acids. CDR3: CASSLDPAPQYF. The CDR3 DNA sequence: TGTGCCAGCAGCTTGGATCCCGCGCCGCAGTATTTT.

The V gene is TRBV5-1, the J gene TRBJ2-3; 12 bases match TRBD2. The CDR3 totals 15 residues. Trimming took 0 bases from V and 9 from J; bases not matched to a gene: 5. Per the germline V gene, CDR1 is SGHRS and CDR2 is YFSETQ. Here the CDR3 DNA reads TGCGCCAGCAGCTTGGAGACTAGCGGGAGTGGAACGCAGTATTTT. Translating gives CASSLETSGSGTQYF.

This clonotype has only a few counts. The rearrangement uses TRBV7-2 and TRBJ1-2, with a weak D call TRBD1 (6 bases). The CDR3 covers 14 residues. Germline lookup yields CDR1 SGHTA and CDR2 FQGNSA. Trimming removed 2 bases at V and 4 bases at J, with 11 bases between. The CDR3 reads CASSLSDSFYGYTF. In DNA, the CDR3 is TGTGCCAGCAGCTTATCGGACAGCTTCTATGGCTACACCTTC.

This clonotype was detected only a few times. The chain is built from TRBV7-2 and TRBJ2-7; the D is unclear. V was clipped by 5 bases and J by 2 bases, with 10 bases between them. The CDR3 is 13 residues long. From germline, CDR1 is SGHTA and CDR2 FQGNSA. As DNA, the CDR3 is TGTGCCAGCAGCCGCCCCCTTCCCTACGAGCAGTACTTC. Protein: CASSRPLPYEQYF.

The chain links TRBV28 to TRBJ2-2, with 11 positions matching TRBD2. V lost 3 bases to trimming and J lost 5 bases; unmatched junction nucleotides: 5. CDR3 size: 16 residues. CDR1 is MDHEN and CDR2 is SYDVKM in the germline V gene. CDR3 nucleotides: TGTGCCAGCAGTTTCGGGACTAGCGGTCTTACCGGGGAGCTGTTTTTT. Amino acids: CASSFGTSGLTGELFF.

This clonotype was detected ten times or more. The chain has TRBV29-1 and TRBJ2-7, with D perhaps matching TRBD2 (5 bases). The CDR3 extends over 15 amino acids. The V and J ends lost 4 bases and 3 bases respectively, with 19 bases between them. Germline assignment: CDR1 SQVTM and CDR2 ANQGSEA. The CDR3 loop reads CSVVRMEARNYEQYF. The CDR3 DNA sequence: TGCAGCGTTGTAAGGATGGAGGCACGGAACTACGAGCAGTACTTC.

V gene TRBV20-1 combines with J gene TRBJ2-7; TRBD2 matches 7 bases. The V gene's germline CDR1 is DFQATT and CDR2 SNEGSKA (reference sequence). Trimming at V came to 5 bases and at J to 6 bases, leaving 13 bases not matched to a gene. This CDR3 spans 14 amino acids. The CDR3 region is CSAARDYPPGEQYF. CDR3 DNA sequence: TGCAGTGCTGCGAGGGACTACCCGCCTGGCGAGCAGTACTTC.

Comment on this clonotype: Relative to the germline gene, one junction end is altered; a read error may explain this. The V and J genes are TRBV3-1 and TRBJ2-3; either TRBD1 or TRBD2 may supply D (6 bases each). The length of the CDR3 is 16 residues. Germline V CDR1 and CDR2: LGHDT, YNNKEL (reference sequence). The CDR3 bases are TGTGCCAGCAGCCAAGATTCAGATGGGAGGACAGATACGCGGTATTTT. It is translated as CASSQDSDGRTDTRYF.

The rearrangement joins TRBV12-3 or TRBV12-4 to TRBJ2-7, with TRBD2 matching over 14 bases. V lost 9 bases to trimming and J lost 4 bases; unmatched junction nucleotides: 2. This CDR3 region has 13 residues. The CDR3 reads CASGTSGRYEQYF. The CDR3 region has the DNA TGTGCCAGTGGGACTAGCGGGAGATACGAGCAGTACTTC.

This clonotype was counted only a few times. The chain employs TRBV9 and TRBJ2-4; 10 bases match TRBD2. CDR1 and CDR2 (germline): SGDLS, YYNGEE. This CDR3 is built from 16 residues. The V and J ends lost 4 bases and 5 bases, in that order; junction bases with no gene match: 9. This chain's CDR3 is CASSQSSTSGENIQYF. The DNA of the CDR3 is TGTGCCAGCAGCCAAAGTAGTACTAGCGGGGAAAACATTCAGTACTTC. The whole variable domain, filled in from reference TRBV9 and TRBJ2-4, reads DSGVTQTPKHLITATGQRVTLRCSPRSGDLSVYWYQQSLDQGLQFLIQYYNGEERAKGNILERFSAQQFPDLHSELNLSSLELGDSALYFCASSQSSTSGENIQYFGAGTRLSVL.

This clonotype was detected ten times or more. This chain joins TRBV3-1 and TRBJ2-7; 7 bases fit TRBD1. There are 14 residues in the CDR3. Trimming took 2 bases from V and 7 from J; bases not matched to a gene: 8. Germline assignment: CDR1 LGHDT and CDR2 YNNKEL (reference sequence). CDR3 coding DNA: TGTGCCAGCAGCCAAATGTTGGCGACAGGGGAGCAGTACTTC. This gives the protein CASSQMLATGEQYF.

Only a few counts were recorded for this clonotype. The chain is built from TRBV12-3 or TRBV12-4 and TRBJ2-1; D is unresolved. The germline V and J ends were trimmed by 3 bases and 9 bases, with 6 bases remaining between them. This CDR3 has 11 amino acids. CDR3: CASSFNGEQFF. Written as DNA, the CDR3 is TGTGCCAGCAGTTTTAACGGTGAGCAGTTCTTC.

This chain links TRBV24-1 with TRBJ2-5, with 10 bases that match TRBD1. Germline V lookup: CDR1 KGHDR, CDR2 SFDVKD. Trimming took 2 bases from V and 2 from J; bases not matched to a gene: 7. The CDR3 is 17 amino acids. CDR3: CATSDSKGQGLQETQYF. DNA for the CDR3: TGTGCCACCAGTGATTCTAAGGGACAGGGGTTGCAAGAGACCCAGTACTTC.